The 20 T cell receptor beta chains listed next were all sequenced from one sample in a study of vaccination and CD4 T cells after COVID-19. Cultured CD4+ T cell DNA underwent sequencing with the Oncomine TCR Beta short-read assay. TCRdb re-called the PCR reads with MiXCR, one entry per CDR3 protein. The sample includes around 11,000 distinct CDR3 sequences, approximately 62% of them seen just once. Treatment specified: approximately 9-day PBMC culture with coronavirus spike peptide pools or control peptides (ViraFEST assay). Their cognate antigens are unknown. The sample comprised CD4+ T cells from blood, cultured in vitro. The receptors derive from a human donor who had recovered from COVID-19.

The J gene is TRBJ1-1, the V gene TRBV5-1; TRBD1 matches 7 bases. CDR1 is SGHRS, CDR2 YFSETQ, per germline. Trimming cost V 4 bases and J 5 bases; bases outside gene matches: 8. The CDR3 is made up of 14 amino acids. The CDR3 loop reads CASSPTGWGTEAFF. As DNA, the CDR3 is TGCGCCAGCAGCCCGACAGGGTGGGGAACTGAAGCTTTCTTT.

The chain carries TRBV6-1 and TRBJ1-6, with D maybe TRBD1 (6 bases). The germline CDR1 and CDR2 sequences are MNHNS and SASEGT. This CDR3 is built from 15 residues. Trimming pared 2 bases from V and 8 bases from J, leaving 13 bases between. The CDR3, as DNA: TGTGCCAGCAGTGAATTGCAGGGGCCCTATTCACCCCTCCACTTT. Translated, it gives CASSELQGPYSPLHF.

The V and J genes are TRBV10-1 and TRBJ2-2; TRBD1 agrees at 10 bases. Germline CDR1 and CDR2: WNHNN and SYGVQD (reference sequence). The junction had 8 bases not matched to a gene; V was cut back by 6 bases and J by 4 bases. The CDR3 extends over 16 amino acids. As DNA, the CDR3 is TGCGCCAGCAGGCCGGGACAGGGGAGGGGCACCGGGGAGCTGTTTTTT. Protein sequence: CASRPGQGRGTGELFF.

V gene TRBV18 combines with J gene TRBJ1-4; tentatively, D is TRBD1 (5 bases). Germline assignment: CDR1 KGHSH and CDR2 LQKENI. V lost 4 bases to trimming and J lost 4 bases, with 10 bases between them. The CDR3 is made up of 14 amino acids. The CDR3 reads CASSQSQGNEKLFF. The CDR3 DNA sequence: TGTGCCAGCTCACAATCCCAGGGTAATGAAAAACTGTTTTTT.

The genes are TRBV6-4 and TRBJ2-3; D is unclear. CDR3 length equals 14 residues. CDR1 MRHNA and CDR2 SNTAGT come from the germline V gene. The ends were cut back, 6 bases at V and 0 bases at J, with 10 bases in the middle. The CDR3 sequence: CASSAQRSTDTQYF. As DNA, the CDR3 is TGTGCCAGCAGCGCCCAACGGAGCACAGATACGCAGTATTTT.

This chain joins TRBV20-1 and TRBJ2-7; 7 bases match TRBD2. Germline V gives CDR1 DFQATT, CDR2 SNEGSKA (reference sequence). V shed 1 base, J shed 4 bases, and the junction held 7 bases outside the gene matches. The CDR3 has 14 amino acids. For the CDR3, the DNA is TGCAGTGCTAGAGGGGGGACTACCCAATACGAGCAGTACTTC. Translated, it gives CSARGGTTQYEQYF.

This chain connects TRBV6-5 to TRBJ2-5; maybe TRBD2 (6 bases). With 4 bases removed from V and 2 bases from J, the gap between germline ends came to 14 bases. Germline V gene lookup returns CDR1 MNHEY and CDR2 SVGAGI. The length of the CDR3 is 15 residues. CDR3 bases: TGTGCCAGCAGTTCCCTCGGGGGAAAACAAGAGACCCAGTACTTC. Residues: CASSSLGGKQETQYF.

In its sample, this clonotype was seen once. This sequence joins TRBV4-1 and TRBJ2-5; 13 bases map to TRBD2. The CDR3 has 18 amino acids. CDR1 is MGHRA, CDR2 YSYEKL, per germline. V shed 2 bases, J shed 4 bases, and the junction held 10 bases outside the gene matches. The CDR3 sequence: CASSQTNMGLAGRETQYF. As DNA, the CDR3 is TGCGCCAGCAGCCAAACCAACATGGGACTAGCGGGGCGAGAGACCCAGTACTTC.

This chain links TRBV19 with TRBJ2-2; tentatively, D is TRBD2 (6 bases). V shed 5 bases and J shed 0 bases, with 16 bases lying between them. The germline V gene encodes CDR1 LNHDA and CDR2 SQIVND (reference sequence). The CDR3 contains 17 residues. CDR3 sequence: CASSSYSGFANTGELFF. As DNA, the CDR3 is TGTGCCAGTAGTTCCTACAGCGGGTTCGCGAACACCGGGGAGCTGTTTTTT.

The genes are TRBV27 and TRBJ1-2; 8 positions match TRBD1. From germline, CDR1 is MNHEY and CDR2 SMNVEV (reference sequence). J lost 1 base, V lost 4 bases, and 11 bases had no gene match. This CDR3 contains 17 residues. CDR3 region: CASSSARTGTINYGYTF. CDR3 in DNA: TGTGCCAGCAGTTCAGCCCGGACAGGGACGATTAACTATGGCTACACCTTC.

This sequence joins TRBV20-1 and TRBJ2-1; TRBD2 matches at 7 bases. CDR3 length: 13 amino acids. In germline, CDR1 is DFQATT, CDR2 SNEGSKA (reference sequence). V lost 6 bases, J lost 1 base, and 3 bases stayed unmatched. CDR3 region: CSASLASYNEQFF. DNA for the CDR3: TGCAGTGCATCACTAGCGTCCTACAATGAGCAGTTCTTC.

V is TRBV20-1 and J is TRBJ2-5; D possibly corresponds to TRBD2 (5 bases). V shed 4 bases and J shed 4 bases, with 16 bases lying between them. The CDR3 totals 14 residues. CDR1 is DFQATT, CDR2 SNEGSKA, per germline (reference sequence). CDR3 in amino acids: CSATRVLDSETQYF. The DNA for the CDR3 is TGCAGTGCTACACGAGTCTTGGACTCAGAGACCCAGTACTTC.

The V gene is TRBV20-1, the J gene TRBJ2-3; TRBD2 matches at 14 bases. Germline CDR1 and CDR2: DFQATT and SNEGSKA (reference sequence). J lost 4 bases, V lost 6 bases, and 6 bases had no gene match. The CDR3 consists of 15 residues. The CDR3 sequence is CSASRTSGRPDTQYF. The DNA of the CDR3 is TGCAGTGCAAGTCGGACTAGCGGGAGGCCAGATACGCAGTATTTT.

The chain links TRBV7-9 to TRBJ2-2; 10 bases map to TRBD1. The CDR3 has 16 amino acids. The V gene end was trimmed by 3 bases and the J gene end by 1 base; junction bases not matched to a gene: 2. Germline CDR1 is SEHNR and CDR2 is FQNEAQ (reference sequence). Here the CDR3 reads CASSFRTGGNTGELFF. CDR3 nucleotide sequence: TGTGCCAGCAGCTTCCGGACAGGGGGGAACACCGGGGAGCTGTTTTTT.

The rearrangement joins TRBV4-1 to TRBJ1-1, with D tentatively TRBD1 (6 bases). Germline assignment: CDR1 MGHRA and CDR2 YSYEKL. The CDR3 has 14 residues. Trimming removed 8 bases at V and 1 base at J, with 14 bases between. CDR3 coding DNA: TGCGCCAGCCGGGGGCCACTTAAGAACACTGAAGCTTTCTTT. It encodes CASRGPLKNTEAFF.

The gene calls are TRBV20-1 and TRBJ2-5; 12 bases agree with TRBD2. Germline V gene lookup returns CDR1 DFQATT and CDR2 SNEGSKA (reference sequence). This CDR3 contains 15 residues. V gave up 3 bases and J gave up 4 bases; unmatched junction bases: 6. Here the CDR3 DNA reads TGCAGTGCTAGGGAACTAGCGGGGGGCCGAGAGACCCAGTACTTC. This encodes CSARELAGGRETQYF.

The DNA for the CDR3 is TGTGCCACCAGCAGGGAGGTCGGCAGCCTGTCTGGAAACACCATATATTTT. Encoded protein: CATSREVGSLSGNTIYF. The rearrangement uses TRBV15 and TRBJ1-3; D is unclear. The V gene's germline CDR1 is LNHNV and CDR2 YYDKDF (reference sequence). Trimming left V 3 bases short and J 1 base short, with 16 bases between. The CDR3 is 17 amino acids.

In the case of this clonotype: At one of its ends the junction is not consistent with the germline gene, which may arise from a read error. The chain combines TRBV7-9 with TRBJ2-7; D remains ambiguous. This CDR3 region has 14 residues. The V gene's germline CDR1 is SEHNR and CDR2 FQNEAQ (reference sequence). CDR3 sequence (DNA): TGCGCCAGCAGCTTTTCCGGGCTCTCCTACGAGCAGTACTTC. It specifies CASSFSGLSYEQYF.

The rearrangement links TRBV11-2 to TRBJ1-2, with 7 nucleotides matching TRBD1. This CDR3 is built from 16 residues. Germline trimming cut 6 bases from V and 4 bases from J; bases unmatched to any gene: 14. The germline V gene encodes CDR1 SGHAT and CDR2 FQNNGV. CDR3: CASRPSGDRAGYGYTF. CDR3 in DNA: TGTGCCAGCAGGCCATCAGGAGACAGGGCTGGCTATGGCTACACCTTC.

The table lists this clonotype with a few counts. The gene calls are TRBV20-1 and TRBJ1-6, with 8 bases that match TRBD1. V gave up 5 bases and J gave up 6 bases; unmatched junction bases: 12. CDR1 and CDR2 (germline): DFQATT, SNEGSKA (reference sequence). The CDR3 contains 16 residues. The CDR3 DNA sequence: TGCAGTGCTCCTGGGCTGGGGACAGGCTTTAATTCACCCCTCCACTTT. Its translation is CSAPGLGTGFNSPLHF.